The 6 T cell receptor beta chains below were found in one sample sequenced in a study of blood T cell repertoires in COVID-19. Sequenced by immunoSEQ multiplex PCR; TCRdb stores in-frame clones only, minus some. The data show some 250,000 clones, 85% to 90% seen once. Sequencing was done on a sample of peripheral blood. The receptors originated from a woman between 40 and 55 years old who had recovered from COVID-19.

The chain couples TRBV11-3 to TRBJ1-1; D ambiguous. Trimming removed 5 bases at V and 1 base at J, with 11 bases between. Germline V gene data show CDR1 as SGHNT and CDR2 as YENEEA. CDR3 size: 14 residues. As DNA, the CDR3 is TGTGCCAGCAGCCCCCGGGTCGGGAACACTGAAGCTTTCTTT. Amino acids: CASSPRVGNTEAFF.

V is TRBV5-4 and J is TRBJ2-1, with 8 bases fitting TRBD2. The CDR3 contains 15 residues. With V trimmed by 1 base and J by 8 bases, 8 bases remained unmatched. Germline CDR1 is SGHNT and CDR2 is YYREEE (reference sequence). CDR3 in DNA: TGTGCCAGCAGCTTGCCCCTAGCGGGTACCGATGAGCAGTTCTTC. Translation gives CASSLPLAGTDEQFF.

This clone was counted a single time. Other nucleotide sequences from this sample produce the same CDR3. This chain uses TRBV6-5 with TRBJ1-5; D gene unclear. Germline CDR1 is MNHEY and CDR2 is SVGAGI. The CDR3 is made up of 13 amino acids. V was cut by 6 bases and J by 4 bases, with 10 bases left in between. CDR3 protein: CASRPPGNQPQHF. The CDR3 bases are TGTGCCAGCAGGCCACCGGGGAATCAGCCCCAGCATTTT.

This chain connects TRBV6-6 to TRBJ1-5, with 12 positions matching TRBD1. The CDR3 has 16 amino acids. Losses at the gene ends were 6 bases for V and 0 bases for J; bases not matched to a gene: 3. CDR1 and CDR2 from the germline V gene are MNHNY and SVGAGI (reference sequence). The DNA of the CDR3 is TGTGCCAGCAGGGGACAGGGGGCTAGTAGCAATCAGCCCCAGCATTTT. It specifies CASRGQGASSNQPQHF.

The V gene is TRBV6-5, the J gene TRBJ1-6; a possible D gene is TRBD1 (5 bases). Deletions cut 6 bases from V and 11 bases from J, with 14 bases between. The CDR3 runs to 13 residues. Germline CDR1 and CDR2: MNHEY and SVGAGI. The CDR3 nucleotides are TGTGCCAGCAGGCTTGGGGGGGATACACCCCTCCACTTT. Translating gives CASRLGGDTPLHF.

The genes are TRBV7-2 and TRBJ1-2, with D possibly matching TRBD1 (5 bases). Trimming left V 5 bases short and J 3 bases short, with 16 bases between. Germline V gene sequence: CDR1 SGHTA, CDR2 FQGNSA. CDR3 size: 15 residues. CDR3 protein: CASSRLQGRDYGYTF. The CDR3 bases are TGTGCCAGCAGCCGCCTGCAGGGCCGGGACTATGGCTACACCTTC.